The following is a T cell receptor beta chain sequence with its context. Its target is not known. These data come from a study of CD8+CD57+ T cells in acquired aplastic anemia. Trimming pared 0 bases from V and 1 base from J, leaving 10 bases between. The germline gives CDR1 SGDLS, CDR2 YYNGEE. CDR3 length: 15 amino acids. The use of genomic DNA as template underpinned the TCR beta VDJ and CDR3 profiling. TCRdb itself ran the reads through MiXCR, one entry per CDR3 protein. The sample shows approximately 300,000 distinct CDR3 sequences, roughly 61% of them seen only once. Findings and caveats of the study: Patients and controls turned out to have twenty-nine CD8+ CDR3 sequences in common. For CD8+ Simpson's diversity, patients and controls showed no significant difference.

Only patients with CD8+CD57+ cell expansion on flow cytometry were chosen for sequencing. The blood sampling took place in patients who had so far received no therapy. Sequencing input: sorted CD4+, CD8+, or CD8+CD57+ T cells (not recorded which) from PBMCs. The clonotype originates from a human donor with aplastic anemia. The chain couples TRBV9 to TRBJ1-1; unclear D gene. The CDR3: CASSVGERENTEAFF. The CDR3 nucleotides read TGTGCCAGCAGCGTAGGGGAGCGGGAGAACACTGAAGCTTTCTTT. The full variable domain, with the rest looked up from reference TRBV9 and TRBJ1-1, is DSGVTQTPKHLITATGQRVTLRCSPRSGDLSVYWYQQSLDQGLQFLIQYYNGEERAKGNILERFSAQQFPDLHSELNLSSLELGDSALYFCASSVGERENTEAFFGQGTRLTVV.